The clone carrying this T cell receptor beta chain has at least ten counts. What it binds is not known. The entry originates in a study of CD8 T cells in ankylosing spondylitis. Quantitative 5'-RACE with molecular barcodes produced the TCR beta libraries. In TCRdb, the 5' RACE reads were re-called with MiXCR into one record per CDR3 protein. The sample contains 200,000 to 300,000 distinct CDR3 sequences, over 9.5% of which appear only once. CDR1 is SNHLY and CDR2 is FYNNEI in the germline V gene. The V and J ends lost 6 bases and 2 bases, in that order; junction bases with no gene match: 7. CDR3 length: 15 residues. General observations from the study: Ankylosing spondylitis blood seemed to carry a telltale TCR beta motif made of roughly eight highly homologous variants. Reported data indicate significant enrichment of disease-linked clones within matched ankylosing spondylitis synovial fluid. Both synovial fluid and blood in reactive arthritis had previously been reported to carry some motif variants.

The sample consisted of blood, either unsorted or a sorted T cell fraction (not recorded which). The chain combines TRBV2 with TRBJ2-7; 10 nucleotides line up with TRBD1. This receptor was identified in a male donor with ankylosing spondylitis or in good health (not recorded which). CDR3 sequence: CASRDRGQGTYEQYF. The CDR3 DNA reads TGTGCCAGCAGGGATAGGGGACAGGGGACCTACGAGCAGTACTTC. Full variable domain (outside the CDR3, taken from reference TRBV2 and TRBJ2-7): EPEVTQTPSHQVTQMGQEVILRCVPISNHLYFYWYRQILGQKVEFLVSFYNNEISEKSEIFDDQFSVERPDGSNFTLKIRSTKLEDSAMYFCASRDRGQGTYEQYFGPGTRLTVT.